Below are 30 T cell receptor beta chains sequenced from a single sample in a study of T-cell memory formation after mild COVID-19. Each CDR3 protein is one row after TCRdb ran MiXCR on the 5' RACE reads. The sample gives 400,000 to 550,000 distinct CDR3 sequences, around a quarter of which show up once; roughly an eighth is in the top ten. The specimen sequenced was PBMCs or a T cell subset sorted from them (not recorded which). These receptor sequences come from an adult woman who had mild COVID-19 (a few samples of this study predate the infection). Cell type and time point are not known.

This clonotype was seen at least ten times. The CDR3 region has the DNA TGTGCCAGCAGTGACGGACAGGAGTACAATGAGCAGTTCTTC. This codes for CASSDGQEYNEQFF. This chain connects TRBV6-4 to TRBJ2-1; 7 bases fit TRBD1. V was pared by 2 bases and J by 4 bases, with 2 bases of the junction left unmatched. Germline values: CDR1 MRHNA, CDR2 SNTAGT. This CDR3 spans 14 amino acids.

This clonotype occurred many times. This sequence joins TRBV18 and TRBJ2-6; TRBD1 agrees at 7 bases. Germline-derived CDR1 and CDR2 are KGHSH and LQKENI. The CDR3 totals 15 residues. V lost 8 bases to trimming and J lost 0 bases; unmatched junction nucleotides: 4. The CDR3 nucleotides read TGTGCCAGCAGCCCAGGGGGCTCTGGGGCCAACGTCCTGACTTTC. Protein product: CASSPGGSGANVLTF. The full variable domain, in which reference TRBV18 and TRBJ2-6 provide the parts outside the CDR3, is NAGVMQNPRHLVRRRGQEARLRCSPMKGHSHVYWYRQLPEEGLKFMVYLQKENIIDESGMPKERFSAEFPKEGPSILRIQQVVRGDSAAYFCASSPGGSGANVLTFGAGSRLTVL.

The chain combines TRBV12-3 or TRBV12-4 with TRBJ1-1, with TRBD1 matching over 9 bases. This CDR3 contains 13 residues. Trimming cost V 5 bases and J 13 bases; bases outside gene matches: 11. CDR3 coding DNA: TGTGCCAGCAGTCCCGGACAGGGGAGCTCTGTTTTCTTT. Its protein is CASSPGQGSSVFF.

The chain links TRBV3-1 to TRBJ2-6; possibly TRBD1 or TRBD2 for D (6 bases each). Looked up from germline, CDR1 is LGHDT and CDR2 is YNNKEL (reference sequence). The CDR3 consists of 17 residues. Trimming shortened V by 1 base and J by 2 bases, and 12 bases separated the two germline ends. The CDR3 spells CASSQGLGGTGANVLTF. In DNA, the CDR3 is TGTGCCAGCAGCCAAGGGTTAGGGGGGACTGGGGCCAACGTCCTGACTTTC.

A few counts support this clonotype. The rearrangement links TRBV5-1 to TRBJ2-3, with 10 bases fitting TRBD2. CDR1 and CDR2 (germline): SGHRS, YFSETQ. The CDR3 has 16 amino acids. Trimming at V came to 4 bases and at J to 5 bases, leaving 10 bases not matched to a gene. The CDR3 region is CASSPGIAGGLDTQYF. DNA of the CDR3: TGCGCCAGCAGCCCCGGAATAGCGGGGGGTCTAGATACGCAGTATTTT.

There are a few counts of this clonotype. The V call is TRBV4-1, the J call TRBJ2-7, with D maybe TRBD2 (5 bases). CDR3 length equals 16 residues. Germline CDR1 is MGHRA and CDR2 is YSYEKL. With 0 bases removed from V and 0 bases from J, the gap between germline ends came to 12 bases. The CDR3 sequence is CASSQEGRGSSYEQYF. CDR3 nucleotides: TGCGCCAGCAGCCAAGAAGGCCGGGGAAGCTCCTACGAGCAGTACTTC.

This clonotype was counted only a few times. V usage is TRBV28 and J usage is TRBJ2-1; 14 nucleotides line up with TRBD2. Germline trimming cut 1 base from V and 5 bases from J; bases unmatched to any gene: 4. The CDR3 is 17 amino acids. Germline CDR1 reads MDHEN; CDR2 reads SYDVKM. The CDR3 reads CASSLLGLAGDNNEQFF. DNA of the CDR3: TGTGCCAGCAGTTTATTGGGACTAGCGGGAGATAACAATGAGCAGTTCTTC.

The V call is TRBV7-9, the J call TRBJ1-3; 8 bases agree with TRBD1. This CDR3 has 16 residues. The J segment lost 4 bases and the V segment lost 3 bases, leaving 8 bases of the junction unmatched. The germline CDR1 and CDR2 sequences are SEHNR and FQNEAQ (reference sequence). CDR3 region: CASSFWTGTAGNTIYF. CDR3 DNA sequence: TGTGCCAGCAGCTTCTGGACAGGGACGGCCGGAAACACCATATATTTT. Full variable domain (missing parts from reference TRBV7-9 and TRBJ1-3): DTGVSQNPRHKITKRGQNVTFRCDPISEHNRLYWYRQTLGQGPEFLTYFQNEAQLEKSRLLSDRFSAERPKGSFSTLEIQRTEQGDSAMYLCASSFWTGTAGNTIYFGEGSWLTVV.

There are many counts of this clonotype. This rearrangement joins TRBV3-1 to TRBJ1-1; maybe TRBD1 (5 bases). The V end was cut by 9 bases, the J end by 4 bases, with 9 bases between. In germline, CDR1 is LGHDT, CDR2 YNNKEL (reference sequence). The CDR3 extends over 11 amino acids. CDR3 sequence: CASRGGTEAFF. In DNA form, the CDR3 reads TGTGCCAGTCGGGGGGGCACTGAAGCTTTCTTT. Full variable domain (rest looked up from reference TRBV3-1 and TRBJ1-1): DTAVSQTPKYLVTQMGNDKSIKCEQNLGHDTMYWYKQDSKKFLKIMFSYNNKELIINETVPNRFSPKSPDKAHLNLHINSLELGDSAVYFCASRGGTEAFFGQGTRLTVV.

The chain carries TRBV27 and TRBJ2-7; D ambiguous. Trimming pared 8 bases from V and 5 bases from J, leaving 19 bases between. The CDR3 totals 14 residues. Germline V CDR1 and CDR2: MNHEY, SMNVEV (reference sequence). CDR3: CASSPLGKANEQYF. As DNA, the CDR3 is TGTGCCAGCTCCCCCCTGGGAAAGGCGAACGAGCAGTACTTC.

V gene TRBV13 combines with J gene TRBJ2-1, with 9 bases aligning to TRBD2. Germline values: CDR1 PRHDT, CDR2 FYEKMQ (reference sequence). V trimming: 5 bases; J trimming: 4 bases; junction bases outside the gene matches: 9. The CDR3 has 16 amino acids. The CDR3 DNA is TGTGCCAGCAGCCCGCCTAGCGGGACCCTGTACAATGAGCAGTTCTTC. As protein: CASSPPSGTLYNEQFF.

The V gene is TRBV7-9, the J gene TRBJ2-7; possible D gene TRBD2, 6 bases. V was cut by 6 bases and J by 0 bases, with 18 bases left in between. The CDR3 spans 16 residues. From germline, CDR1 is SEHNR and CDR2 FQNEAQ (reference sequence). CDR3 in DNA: TGTGCCAGCAGTCCGGGGGTGGGGCACACCTCCTACGAGCAGTACTTC. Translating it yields CASSPGVGHTSYEQYF.

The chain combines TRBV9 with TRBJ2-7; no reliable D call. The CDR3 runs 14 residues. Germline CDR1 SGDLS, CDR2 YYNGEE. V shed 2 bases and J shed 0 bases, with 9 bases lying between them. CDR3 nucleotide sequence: TGTGCCAGCAGCGTCAGTTCTAGCTCCTACGAGCAGTACTTC. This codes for CASSVSSSSYEQYF.

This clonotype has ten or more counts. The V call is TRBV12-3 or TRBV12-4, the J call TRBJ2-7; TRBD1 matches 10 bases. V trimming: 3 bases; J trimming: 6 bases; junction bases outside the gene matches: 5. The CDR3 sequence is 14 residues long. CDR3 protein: CASSFSGTGAEQYF. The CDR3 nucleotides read TGTGCCAGCAGTTTCTCCGGGACAGGGGCCGAGCAGTACTTC.

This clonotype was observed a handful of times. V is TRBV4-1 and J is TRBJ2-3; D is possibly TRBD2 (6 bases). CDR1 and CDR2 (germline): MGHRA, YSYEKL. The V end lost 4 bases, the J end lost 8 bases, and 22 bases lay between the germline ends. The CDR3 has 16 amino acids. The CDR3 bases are TGCGCCAGCAGCCCAGGGACTTCGGGGCTGACGGGTACGCAGTATTTT. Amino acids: CASSPGTSGLTGTQYF.

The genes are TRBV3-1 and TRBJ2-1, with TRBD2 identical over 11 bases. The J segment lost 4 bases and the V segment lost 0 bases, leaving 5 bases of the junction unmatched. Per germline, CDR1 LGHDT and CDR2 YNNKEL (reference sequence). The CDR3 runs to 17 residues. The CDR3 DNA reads TGTGCCAGCAGCCAAGATCGTCCTAGCGGGAGGTACAATGAGCAGTTCTTC. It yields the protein CASSQDRPSGRYNEQFF.

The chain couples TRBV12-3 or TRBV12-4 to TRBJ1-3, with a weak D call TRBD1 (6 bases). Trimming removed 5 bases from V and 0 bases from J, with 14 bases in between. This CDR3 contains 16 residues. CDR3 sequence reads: CASSRLQGYSGNTIYF. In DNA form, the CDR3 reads TGTGCCAGCAGTCGACTTCAGGGGTACTCTGGAAACACCATATATTTT.

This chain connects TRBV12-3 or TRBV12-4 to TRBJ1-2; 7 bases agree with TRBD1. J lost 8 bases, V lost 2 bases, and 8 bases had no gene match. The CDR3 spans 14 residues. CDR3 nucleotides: TGTGCCAGCAGTTTACAGGGGGGTATGCGGGGCTACACCTTC. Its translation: CASSLQGGMRGYTF.

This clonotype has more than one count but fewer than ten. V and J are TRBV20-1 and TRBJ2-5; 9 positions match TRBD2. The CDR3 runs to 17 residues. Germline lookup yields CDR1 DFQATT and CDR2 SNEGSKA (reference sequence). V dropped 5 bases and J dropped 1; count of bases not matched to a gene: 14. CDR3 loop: CSASPVGLAGFQETQYF. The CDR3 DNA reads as TGCAGTGCTTCCCCGGTCGGGCTAGCGGGGTTCCAAGAGACCCAGTACTTC.

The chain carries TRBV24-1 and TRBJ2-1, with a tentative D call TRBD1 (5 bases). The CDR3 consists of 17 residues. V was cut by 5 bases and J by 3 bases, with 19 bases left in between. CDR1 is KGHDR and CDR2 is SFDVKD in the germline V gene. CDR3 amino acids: CATSVTGRDSYYNEQFF. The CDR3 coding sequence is TGTGCCACCAGTGTAACAGGCCGCGACTCTTACTACAATGAGCAGTTCTTC.

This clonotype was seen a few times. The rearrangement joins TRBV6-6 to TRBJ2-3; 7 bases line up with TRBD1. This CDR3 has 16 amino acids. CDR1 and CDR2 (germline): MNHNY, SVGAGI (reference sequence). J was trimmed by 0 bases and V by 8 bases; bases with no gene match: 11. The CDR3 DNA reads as TGTGCCAGCGGATATAGGGACAGCCCTAGCACAGATACGCAGTATTTT. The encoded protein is CASGYRDSPSTDTQYF.

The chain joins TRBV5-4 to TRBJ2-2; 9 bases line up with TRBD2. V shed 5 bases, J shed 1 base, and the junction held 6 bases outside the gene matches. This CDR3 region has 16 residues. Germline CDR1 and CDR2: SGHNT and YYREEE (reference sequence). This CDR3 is CASRGPSGENTGELFF. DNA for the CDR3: TGTGCCAGCAGAGGCCCTAGCGGGGAGAACACCGGGGAGCTGTTTTTT.

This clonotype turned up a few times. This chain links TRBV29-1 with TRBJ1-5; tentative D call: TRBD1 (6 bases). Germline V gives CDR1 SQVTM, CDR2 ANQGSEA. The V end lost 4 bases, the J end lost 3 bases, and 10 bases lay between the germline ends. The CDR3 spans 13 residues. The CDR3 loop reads CSVGQGPNQPQHF. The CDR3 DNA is TGCAGCGTTGGGCAGGGGCCCAATCAGCCCCAGCATTTT.

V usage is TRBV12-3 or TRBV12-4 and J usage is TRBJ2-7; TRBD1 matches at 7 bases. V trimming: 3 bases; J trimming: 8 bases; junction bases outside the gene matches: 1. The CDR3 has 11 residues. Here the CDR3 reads CASSLGQKQYF. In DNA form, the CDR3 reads TGTGCCAGCAGTTTGGGACAGAAGCAGTACTTC.

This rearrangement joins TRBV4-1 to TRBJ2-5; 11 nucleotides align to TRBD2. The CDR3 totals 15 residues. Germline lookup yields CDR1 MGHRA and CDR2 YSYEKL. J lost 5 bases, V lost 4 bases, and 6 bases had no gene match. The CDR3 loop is CASSRTSGGSETQYF. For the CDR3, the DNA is TGCGCCAGCAGCCGTACTAGCGGGGGATCGGAGACCCAGTACTTC.

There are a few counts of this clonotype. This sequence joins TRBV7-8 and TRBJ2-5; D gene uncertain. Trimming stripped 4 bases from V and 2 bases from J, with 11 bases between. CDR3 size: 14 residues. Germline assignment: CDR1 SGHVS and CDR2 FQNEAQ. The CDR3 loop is CASSSPADQETQYF. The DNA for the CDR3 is TGTGCCAGCAGCTCCCCGGCAGATCAAGAGACCCAGTACTTC.

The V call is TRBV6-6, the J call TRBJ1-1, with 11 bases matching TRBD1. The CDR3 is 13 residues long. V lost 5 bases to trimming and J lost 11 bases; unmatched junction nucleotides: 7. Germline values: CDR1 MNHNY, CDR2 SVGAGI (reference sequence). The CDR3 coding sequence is TGTGCCAGCAGTGCCGGGACAGGGGGACGCGCTTTCTTT. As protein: CASSAGTGGRAFF.

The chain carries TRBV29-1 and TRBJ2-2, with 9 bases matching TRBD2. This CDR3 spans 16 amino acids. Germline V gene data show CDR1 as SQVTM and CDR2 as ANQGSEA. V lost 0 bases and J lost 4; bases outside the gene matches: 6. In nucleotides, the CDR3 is TGCAGCGTTGAAGACCCTCGGGGACTAGCCACCGGGGAGCTGTTTTTT. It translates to CSVEDPRGLATGELFF.

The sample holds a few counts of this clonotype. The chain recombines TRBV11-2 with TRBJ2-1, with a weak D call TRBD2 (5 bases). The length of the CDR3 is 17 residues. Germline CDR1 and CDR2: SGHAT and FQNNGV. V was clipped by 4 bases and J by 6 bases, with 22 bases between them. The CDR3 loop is CASSSLSGASRVNEQFF. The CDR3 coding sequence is TGTGCCAGCAGCTCATTGAGCGGAGCGTCCCGGGTCAATGAGCAGTTCTTC.

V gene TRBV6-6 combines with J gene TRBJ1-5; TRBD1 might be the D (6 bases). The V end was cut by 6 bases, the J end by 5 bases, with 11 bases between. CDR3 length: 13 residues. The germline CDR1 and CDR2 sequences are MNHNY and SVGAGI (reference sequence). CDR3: CASRMAGDQPQHF. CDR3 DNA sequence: TGTGCCAGCAGGATGGCAGGGGATCAGCCCCAGCATTTT.